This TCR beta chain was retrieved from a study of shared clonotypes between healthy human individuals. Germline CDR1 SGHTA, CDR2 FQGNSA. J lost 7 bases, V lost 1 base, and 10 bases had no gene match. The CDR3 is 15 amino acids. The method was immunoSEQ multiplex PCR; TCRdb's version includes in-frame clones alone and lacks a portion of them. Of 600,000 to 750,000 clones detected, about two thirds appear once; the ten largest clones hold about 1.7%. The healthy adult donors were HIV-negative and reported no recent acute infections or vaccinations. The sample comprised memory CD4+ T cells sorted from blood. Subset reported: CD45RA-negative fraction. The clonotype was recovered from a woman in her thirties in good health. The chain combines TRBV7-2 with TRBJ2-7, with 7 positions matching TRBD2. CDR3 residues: CASSLGGSGRREQYF. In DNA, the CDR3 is TGTGCCAGCAGCTTAGGTGGTAGCGGGCGCAGAGAGCAGTACTTC.